The present entry profiles one T cell receptor beta chain with its context. Its antigen remains unidentified. Germline CDR1 MDHEN, CDR2 SYDVKM. The CDR3 has 16 residues. Trimming cost V 6 bases and J 2 bases, with 20 bases left between them. The protocol was immunoSEQ multiplex PCR, while the TCRdb copy is restricted to in-frame clones and leaves out a portion. The data hold about 90,000 clones, with about 90% observed a single time. The sampling schedule covered blood at baseline, cycle 4 day 1, and cycle 7 day 1. This sample is part of a study of OX40 agonist ivuxolimab in advanced cancers. Study-level points and caveats: Clonal expansion was seen in CD4+ and CD8+ blood T cells by week 6 at 0.1 to 3.0 mg/kg. In general, CD8+ T cells held more expanded clones than CD4+ did, on average.

The sample was CD4+ or CD8+ T cells sorted from blood, taken in a trial of the OX40 agonist ivuxolimab. The source of this sequence is an adult with an advanced solid tumor such as melanoma, head and neck, liver or kidney cancer. The chain couples TRBV28 to TRBJ2-7; possibly TRBD1 for D (6 bases). CDR3 sequence: CASSRKVTWGPYEQYF. Here the CDR3 DNA reads TGTGCCAGCAGCCGAAAAGTGACCTGGGGGCCCTACGAGCAGTACTTC.